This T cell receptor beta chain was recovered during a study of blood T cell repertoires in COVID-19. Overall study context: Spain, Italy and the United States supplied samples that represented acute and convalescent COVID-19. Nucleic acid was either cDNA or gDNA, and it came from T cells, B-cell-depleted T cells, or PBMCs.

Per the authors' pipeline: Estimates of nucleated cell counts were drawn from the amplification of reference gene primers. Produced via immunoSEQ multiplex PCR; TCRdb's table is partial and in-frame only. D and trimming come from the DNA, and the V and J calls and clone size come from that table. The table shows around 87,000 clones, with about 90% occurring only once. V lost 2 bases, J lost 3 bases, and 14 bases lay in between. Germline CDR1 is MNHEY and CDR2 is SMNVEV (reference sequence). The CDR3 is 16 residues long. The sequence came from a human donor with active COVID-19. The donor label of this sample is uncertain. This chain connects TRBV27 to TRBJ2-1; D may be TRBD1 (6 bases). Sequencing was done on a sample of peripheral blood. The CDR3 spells CASSLGGQQFYNEQFF. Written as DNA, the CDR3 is TGTGCCAGCAGTTTAGGCGGACAGCAATTCTACAATGAGCAGTTCTTC.